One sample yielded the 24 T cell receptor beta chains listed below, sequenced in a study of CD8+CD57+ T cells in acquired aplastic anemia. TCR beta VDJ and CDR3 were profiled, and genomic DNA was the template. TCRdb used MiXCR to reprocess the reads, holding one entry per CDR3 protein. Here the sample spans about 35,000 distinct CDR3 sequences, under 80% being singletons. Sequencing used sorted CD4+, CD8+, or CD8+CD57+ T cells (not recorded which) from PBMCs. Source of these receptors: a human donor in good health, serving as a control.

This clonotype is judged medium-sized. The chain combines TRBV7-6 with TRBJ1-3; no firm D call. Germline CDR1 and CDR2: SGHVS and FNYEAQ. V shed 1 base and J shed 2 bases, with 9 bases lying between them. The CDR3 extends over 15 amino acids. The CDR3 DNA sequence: TGTGCCAGCAGCTTAGATGGTACAACTGGAAACACCATATATTTT. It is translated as CASSLDGTTGNTIYF.

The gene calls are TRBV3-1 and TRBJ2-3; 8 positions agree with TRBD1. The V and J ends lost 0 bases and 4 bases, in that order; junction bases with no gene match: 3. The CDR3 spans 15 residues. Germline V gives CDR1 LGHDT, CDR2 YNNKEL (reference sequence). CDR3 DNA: TGTGCCAGCAGCCAAGATCCGGACAGGGCAGATACGCAGTATTTT. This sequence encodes CASSQDPDRADTQYF.

CDR3 amino acids: CASILQETQYF. The CDR3 DNA is TGTGCCAGCATACTCCAAGAGACCCAGTACTTC. This chain links TRBV2 with TRBJ2-5; D gene unclear. Looked up from germline, CDR1 is SNHLY and CDR2 is FYNNEI. This CDR3 has 11 amino acids. The V gene lost 7 bases and the J gene lost 1 base, with 4 bases spanning the gap.

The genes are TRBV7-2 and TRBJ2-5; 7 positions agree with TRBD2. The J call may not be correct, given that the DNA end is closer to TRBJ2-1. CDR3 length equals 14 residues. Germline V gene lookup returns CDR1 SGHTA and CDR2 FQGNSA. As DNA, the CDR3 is TGTGCCAGCAGCAACCGCGGGGGAGGGTTTGAGCAGTTCTTC. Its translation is CASSNRGGGFEQFF.

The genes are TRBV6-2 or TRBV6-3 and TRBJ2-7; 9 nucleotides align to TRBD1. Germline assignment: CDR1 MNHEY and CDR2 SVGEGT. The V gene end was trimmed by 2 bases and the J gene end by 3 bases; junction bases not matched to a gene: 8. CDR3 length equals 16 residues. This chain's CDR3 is CASSYPHPGQGYEQYF. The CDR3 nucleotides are TGTGCCAGCAGTTACCCTCATCCGGGACAGGGCTACGAGCAGTACTTC.

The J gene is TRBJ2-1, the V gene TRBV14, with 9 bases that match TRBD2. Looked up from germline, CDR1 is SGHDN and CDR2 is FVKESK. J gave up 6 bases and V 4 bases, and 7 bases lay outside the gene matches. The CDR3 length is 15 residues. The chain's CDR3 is CASSLRVAGVNEQFF. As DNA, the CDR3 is TGTGCCAGCAGCCTCCGGGTAGCGGGAGTCAATGAGCAGTTCTTC.

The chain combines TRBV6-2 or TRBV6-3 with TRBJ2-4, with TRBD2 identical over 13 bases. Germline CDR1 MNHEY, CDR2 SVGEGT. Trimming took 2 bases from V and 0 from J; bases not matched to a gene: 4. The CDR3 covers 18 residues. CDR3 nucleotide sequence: TGTGCCAGCAGTTACCGGACTAGCGGGGGCGAAGCCAAAAACATTCAGTACTTC. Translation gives CASSYRTSGGEAKNIQYF.

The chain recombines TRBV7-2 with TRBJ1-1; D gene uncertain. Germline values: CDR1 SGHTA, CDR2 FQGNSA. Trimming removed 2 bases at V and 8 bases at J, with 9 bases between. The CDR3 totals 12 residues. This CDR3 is CASSLSRREAFF. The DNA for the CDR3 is TGTGCCAGCAGCTTATCTCGACGAGAAGCTTTCTTT.

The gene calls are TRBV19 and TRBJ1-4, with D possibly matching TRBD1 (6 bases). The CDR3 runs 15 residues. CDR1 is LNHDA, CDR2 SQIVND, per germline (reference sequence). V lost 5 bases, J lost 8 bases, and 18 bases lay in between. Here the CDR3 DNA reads TGTGCCAGTAGTCCCCGAGCAGGGGCGAGGGAAAAACTGTTTTTT. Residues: CASSPRAGAREKLFF.

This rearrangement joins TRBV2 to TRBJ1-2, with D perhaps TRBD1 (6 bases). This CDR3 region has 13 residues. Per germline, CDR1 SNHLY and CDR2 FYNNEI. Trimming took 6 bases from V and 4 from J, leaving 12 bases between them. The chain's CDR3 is CASRTGSGYGYTF. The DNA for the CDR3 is TGTGCCAGCAGAACAGGGTCAGGCTATGGCTACACCTTC.

The CDR3 sequence is CASSGQGYGYTF. The DNA for the CDR3 is TGTGCCAGCAGTGGCCAGGGCTATGGCTACACCTTC. This chain connects TRBV2 to TRBJ1-2; possible D gene TRBD1, 5 bases. The CDR3 extends over 12 amino acids. Between the trimmed V and J ends, which lost 4 bases and 4 bases, there was a span of 7 bases. Germline CDR1 and CDR2: SNHLY and FYNNEI.

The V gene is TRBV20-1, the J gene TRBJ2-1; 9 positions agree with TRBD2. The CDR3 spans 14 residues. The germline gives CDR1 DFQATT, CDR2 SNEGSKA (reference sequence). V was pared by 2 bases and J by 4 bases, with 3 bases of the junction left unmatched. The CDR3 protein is CSARSSGEYNEQFF. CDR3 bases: TGCAGTGCTAGATCTAGCGGGGAGTACAATGAGCAGTTCTTC.

The CDR3 loop reads CASSAKGARSYNEQFF. The DNA for the CDR3 is TGTGCCAGCAGCGCTAAGGGGGCACGGTCCTACAATGAGCAGTTCTTC. The chain has TRBV9 and TRBJ2-1; 7 positions match TRBD1. CDR1 SGDLS and CDR2 YYNGEE come from the germline V gene. This CDR3 has 16 residues. J was trimmed by 1 base and V by 3 bases; bases with no gene match: 7.

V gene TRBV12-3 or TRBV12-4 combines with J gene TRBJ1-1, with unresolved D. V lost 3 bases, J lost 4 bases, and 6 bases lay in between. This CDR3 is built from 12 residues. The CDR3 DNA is TGTGCCAGCAGTTTCAAACGCACTGAAGCTTTCTTT. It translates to CASSFKRTEAFF.

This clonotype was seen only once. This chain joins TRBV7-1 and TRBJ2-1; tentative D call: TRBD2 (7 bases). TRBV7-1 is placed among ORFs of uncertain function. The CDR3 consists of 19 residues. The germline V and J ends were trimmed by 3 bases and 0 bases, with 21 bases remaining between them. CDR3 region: CASSSVVGGQPSSYNEQFF. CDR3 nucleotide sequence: TGTGCCAGCAGCTCGGTGGTCGGGGGGCAACCCAGCTCCTACAATGAGCAGTTCTTC.

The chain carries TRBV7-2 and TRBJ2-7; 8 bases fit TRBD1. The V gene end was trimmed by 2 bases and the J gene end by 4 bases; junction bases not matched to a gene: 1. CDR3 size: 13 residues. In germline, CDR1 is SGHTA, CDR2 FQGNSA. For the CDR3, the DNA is TGTGCCAGCAGCTTACAGGGGGCGTACGAGCAGTACTTC. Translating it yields CASSLQGAYEQYF.

The CDR3 is CASALATGADTQYF. CDR3 nucleotides: TGTGCCAGCGCCCTAGCGACTGGTGCAGATACGCAGTATTTT. V is TRBV2 and J is TRBJ2-3; D might be TRBD2 (6 bases). The CDR3 length is 14 residues. Trimming took off 8 bases at V and 4 bases at J, with 16 bases between the two ends. CDR1 is SNHLY and CDR2 is FYNNEI in the germline V gene.

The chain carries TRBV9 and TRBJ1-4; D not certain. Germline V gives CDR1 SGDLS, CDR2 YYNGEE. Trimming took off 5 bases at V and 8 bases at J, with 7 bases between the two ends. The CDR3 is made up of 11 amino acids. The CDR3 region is CASSRAEKLFF. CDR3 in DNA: TGTGCCAGCAGTCGGGCGGAAAAACTGTTTTTT.

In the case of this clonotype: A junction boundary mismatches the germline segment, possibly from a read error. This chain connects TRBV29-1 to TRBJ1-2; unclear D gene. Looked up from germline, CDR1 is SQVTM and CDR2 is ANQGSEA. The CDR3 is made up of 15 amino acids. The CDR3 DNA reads TGCAGCGTTGTTATCGTGAGCCGGACTAACTATGGCCACACCTTC. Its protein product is CSVVIVSRTNYGHTF.

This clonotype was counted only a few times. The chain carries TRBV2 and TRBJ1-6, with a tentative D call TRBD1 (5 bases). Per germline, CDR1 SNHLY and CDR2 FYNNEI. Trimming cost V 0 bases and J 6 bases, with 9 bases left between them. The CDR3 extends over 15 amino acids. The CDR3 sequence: CASSEAIGANSPLHF. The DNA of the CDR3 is TGTGCCAGCAGTGAAGCGATCGGGGCTAATTCACCCCTCCACTTT.

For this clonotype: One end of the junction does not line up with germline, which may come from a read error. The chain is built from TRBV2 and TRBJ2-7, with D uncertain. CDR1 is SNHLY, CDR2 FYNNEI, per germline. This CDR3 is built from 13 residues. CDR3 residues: CASSESSRPEQYF. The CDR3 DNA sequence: TGCGCCAGCAGTGAGTCGAGCCGCCCCGAGCAGTACTTC.

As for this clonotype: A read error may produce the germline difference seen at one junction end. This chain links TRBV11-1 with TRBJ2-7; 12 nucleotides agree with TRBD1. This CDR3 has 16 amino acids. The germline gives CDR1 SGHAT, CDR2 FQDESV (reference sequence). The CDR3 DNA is TGTGCCAGCAGCTTAGGAGGGACAGGGGGCACTTACGAACAGTACTTC. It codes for CASSLGGTGGTYEQYF.

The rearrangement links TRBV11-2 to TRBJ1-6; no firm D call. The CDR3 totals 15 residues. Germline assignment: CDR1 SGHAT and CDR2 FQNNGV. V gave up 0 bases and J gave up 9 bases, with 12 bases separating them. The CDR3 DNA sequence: TGTGCCAGCAGCTTAGAGGGAGGCCCGCGTTCACCCCTCCACTTT. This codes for CASSLEGGPRSPLHF.

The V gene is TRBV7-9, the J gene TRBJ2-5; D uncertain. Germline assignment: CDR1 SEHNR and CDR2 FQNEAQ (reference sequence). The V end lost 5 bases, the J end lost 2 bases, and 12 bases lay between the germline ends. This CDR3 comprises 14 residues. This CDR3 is CASSDLGSQETQYF. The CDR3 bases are TGTGCCAGCAGCGACCTAGGGTCGCAAGAGACCCAGTACTTC.